These 24 T cell receptor beta chains came from one sample sequenced in a study of post-analysis software for immune sequencing data. Unique-molecular-identifier-tagged TCR beta cDNA libraries were used. TCRdb reprocessed the PCR reads via MiXCR and lists one record per CDR3 protein. The sample lists 150,000 or so distinct CDR3 sequences; about 34% were seen once. Sample: blood, taken after autologous hematopoietic stem cell transplantation. These TCRs come from a girl between 5 and 17 years old with multiple sclerosis.

This clonotype was observed at least ten times. The chain has TRBV28 and TRBJ2-5; 7 nucleotides match TRBD2. Looked up from germline, CDR1 is MDHEN and CDR2 is SYDVKM. The length of the CDR3 is 16 residues. The V segment lost 3 bases and the J segment 2 bases; nucleotides outside the gene matches: 9. The CDR3 region has the DNA TGTGCCAGCAGTTTTAACTCACTAGCGCGACAAGAGACCCAGTACTTC. It specifies CASSFNSLARQETQYF.

The gene calls are TRBV7-9 and TRBJ2-7, with D perhaps TRBD1 (6 bases). Trimming removed 5 bases from V and 1 base from J, with 18 bases in between. The V gene's germline CDR1 is SEHNR and CDR2 FQNEAQ (reference sequence). CDR3 size: 16 residues. The CDR3 DNA sequence: TGTGCCAGCAGCCAACATGCAGGGGTCCCGTCCTACGAGCAGTACTTC. Its translation: CASSQHAGVPSYEQYF.

This clonotype was observed a few times. The CDR3 protein is CASSGPNEQFF. CDR3 in DNA: TGTGCCAGCAGTGGTCCTAATGAGCAGTTCTTC. The V and J genes are TRBV25-1 and TRBJ2-1; D call uncertain. The V end lost 4 bases, the J end lost 7 bases, and 5 bases lay between the germline ends. The CDR3 sequence is 11 residues long. CDR1 and CDR2 (germline): MGHDK, SYGVNS.

J is TRBJ1-1 and V is TRBV20-1, with D possibly TRBD1 on 6 matching bases. The germline gives CDR1 DFQATT, CDR2 SNEGSKA (reference sequence). V lost 3 bases and J lost 6, with 20 bases in between. The CDR3 has 15 amino acids. CDR3 region: CSARPSTGSMSEAFF. In DNA, the CDR3 is TGCAGTGCTAGGCCCTCTACAGGGAGTATGTCTGAAGCTTTCTTT.

The chain joins TRBV6-5 to TRBJ1-1, with D possibly TRBD1 on 5 matching bases. Germline lookup yields CDR1 MNHEY and CDR2 SVGAGI. V was trimmed by 5 bases and J by 0 bases, leaving 13 bases between them. This CDR3 comprises 15 residues. The chain's CDR3 is CASSGGGLLNTEAFF. Here the CDR3 DNA reads TGTGCCAGCAGTGGGGGGGGACTTTTGAACACTGAAGCTTTCTTT.

This chain connects TRBV18 to TRBJ2-3, with a weak D call TRBD2 (6 bases). V lost 3 bases and J 4 bases, leaving 23 bases between the germline ends. CDR1 is KGHSH and CDR2 is LQKENI in the germline V gene. The CDR3 is 18 residues long. Written as DNA, the CDR3 is TGTGCCAGCTCACCTGTTCGGAGGGCCATAAGTTCGGCAGATACGCAGTATTTT. It is translated as CASSPVRRAISSADTQYF.

The sample holds a few counts of this clonotype. The CDR3 DNA reads as TGCAGCGTTGACCACAATGAGCAGTTCTTC. The encoded protein is CSVDHNEQFF. V usage is TRBV29-1 and J usage is TRBJ2-1; D unclear. This CDR3 is 10 amino acids long. V was trimmed by 3 bases and J by 5 bases, leaving 2 bases between them. The germline V gene has CDR1 SQVTM and CDR2 ANQGSEA.

This clonotype was seen many times. The CDR3 DNA follows: TGTGCCAGCAGAAATCGAGGGACCGGACATGAGCAGTTCTTC. It yields the protein CASRNRGTGHEQFF. The J gene is TRBJ2-1, the V gene TRBV13; D possibly matches TRBD1 or TRBD2 (5 bases each). Germline V gives CDR1 PRHDT, CDR2 FYEKMQ (reference sequence). V lost 6 bases, J lost 8 bases, and 17 bases lay in between. This CDR3 spans 14 amino acids.

The chain links TRBV5-1 to TRBJ1-1, with D possibly matching TRBD1 (6 bases). Trimming shortened V by 4 bases and J by 3 bases, and 13 bases separated the two germline ends. The CDR3 is made up of 14 amino acids. Germline CDR1 is SGHRS and CDR2 is YFSETQ. CDR3 coding DNA: TGCGCCAGCAGCCTGGACAGCCTGGACACTGAAGCTTTCTTT. Its translation is CASSLDSLDTEAFF.

This clonotype came up many times. The chain joins TRBV12-3 or TRBV12-4 to TRBJ2-5; TRBD1 matches 7 bases. The CDR3 has 14 amino acids. The J segment lost 6 bases and the V segment lost 4 bases, leaving 8 bases of the junction unmatched. The CDR3 is CASSSPGQRKTQYF. CDR3 coding DNA: TGTGCCAGCAGTTCCCCGGGACAGCGAAAGACCCAGTACTTC.

The chain employs TRBV5-1 and TRBJ1-1; D unclear. The V gene's germline CDR1 is SGHRS and CDR2 YFSETQ. The CDR3 extends over 14 amino acids. The V end was cut by 4 bases, the J end by 4 bases, with 14 bases between. The chain's CDR3 is CASSRGSSGTEAFF. The CDR3 DNA reads TGCGCCAGCAGCCGAGGGAGTTCCGGCACTGAAGCTTTCTTT.

J is TRBJ2-6 and V is TRBV24-1; maybe TRBD2 (6 bases). V was clipped by 4 bases and J by 0 bases, with 12 bases between them. This CDR3 has 17 residues. CDR1 and CDR2 from the germline V gene are KGHDR and SFDVKD. The CDR3 DNA reads as TGTGCCACCAGTGACCCCCGGAGGGCCTCTGGGGCCAACGTCCTGACTTTC. It encodes CATSDPRRASGANVLTF.

The CDR3 region has the DNA TGTGCCAGCTCACCGAGGTCGTCAGTAAGTTCCTACGAGCAGTACTTC. Residues: CASSPRSSVSSYEQYF. The chain couples TRBV18 to TRBJ2-7; D gene uncertain. The CDR3 loop spans 16 amino acids. V was trimmed by 3 bases and J by 1 base, leaving 16 bases between them. Germline V gene sequence: CDR1 KGHSH, CDR2 LQKENI.

This clonotype was picked up many times. The chain recombines TRBV20-1 with TRBJ2-1; 12 bases agree with TRBD2. CDR3 length: 15 amino acids. Germline V CDR1 and CDR2: DFQATT, SNEGSKA (reference sequence). Trimming at V came to 1 base and at J to 6 bases, leaving 4 bases not matched to a gene. The CDR3: CSARAGTSGFNEQFF. The CDR3, as DNA: TGCAGTGCTAGAGCGGGGACTAGCGGGTTCAATGAGCAGTTCTTC.

This clonotype was recorded a few times. V usage is TRBV12-3 or TRBV12-4 and J usage is TRBJ2-7, with 9 bases fitting TRBD1. Trimming cost V 6 bases and J 1 base; bases outside gene matches: 10. This CDR3 is built from 16 residues. CDR3 nucleotide sequence: TGTGCCAGCAGCGCCTCGCCGGGACAGGGATCCTACGAGCAGTACTTC. Translation gives CASSASPGQGSYEQYF.

This clonotype was counted between two and nine times. The rearrangement uses TRBV12-3 or TRBV12-4 and TRBJ1-6; TRBD1 might be the D (5 bases). The CDR3 has 15 amino acids. Trimming stripped 6 bases from V and 10 bases from J, with 19 bases between. This CDR3 is CASSHTGDRGSPLHF. CDR3 DNA sequence: TGTGCCAGCAGCCACACCGGAGACCGGGGGTCACCCCTCCACTTT.

V usage is TRBV3-1 and J usage is TRBJ2-2; D gene uncertain. Germline lookup yields CDR1 LGHDT and CDR2 YNNKEL (reference sequence). Trimming stripped 2 bases from V and 6 bases from J, with 7 bases between. CDR3 size: 13 residues. The CDR3 here is CASSQRTPGELFF. The CDR3, as DNA: TGTGCCAGCAGCCAAAGGACGCCCGGGGAGCTGTTTTTT. Full variable domain (outside the CDR3, taken from reference TRBV3-1 and TRBJ2-2): DTAVSQTPKYLVTQMGNDKSIKCEQNLGHDTMYWYKQDSKKFLKIMFSYNNKELIINETVPNRFSPKSPDKAHLNLHINSLELGDSAVYFCASSQRTPGELFFGEGSRLTVL.

The chain links TRBV9 to TRBJ1-2, with 11 positions matching TRBD1. This CDR3 contains 15 residues. Germline V lookup: CDR1 SGDLS, CDR2 YYNGEE. V shed 8 bases, J shed 8 bases, and the junction held 14 bases outside the gene matches. CDR3: CASTKLTGTGGGYTF. CDR3 DNA sequence: TGTGCCAGTACCAAGCTTACCGGGACAGGGGGAGGCTACACCTTC.

This clonotype was seen many times. The chain recombines TRBV29-1 with TRBJ2-1; 14 nucleotides match TRBD2. The CDR3 has 19 residues. Germline CDR1 SQVTM, CDR2 ANQGSEA. V shed 4 bases and J 0 bases; nucleotides not matched to a gene: 11. CDR3 bases: TGCAGCGTTGGCTCCGGGACTAGCGGGAGTACGGGCTCCTACAATGAGCAGTTCTTC. Translation: CSVGSGTSGSTGSYNEQFF.

This chain joins TRBV27 and TRBJ2-7; possibly TRBD1 for D (6 bases). CDR3 length equals 12 residues. Germline lookup yields CDR1 MNHEY and CDR2 SMNVEV (reference sequence). Trimming removed 6 bases from V and 5 bases from J, with 11 bases in between. The CDR3 loop is CASRGAPHEQYF. CDR3 sequence (DNA): TGTGCCAGCAGGGGGGCCCCTCACGAGCAGTACTTC.

This clonotype came up a few times. The chain uses TRBV21-1 and TRBJ2-3; TRBD1, the table's D call, was not compared with the DNA. TRBV21-1 is deemed a pseudogene. There are 15 residues in the CDR3. In DNA form, the CDR3 reads TGTGCCAGCGGAAGGAGGGGGGGCGGCACAGATACGCAGTATTTT. Residues: CASGRRGGGTDTQYF.

This clonotype was seen a few times. The V gene is TRBV28, the J gene TRBJ2-5; D is undetermined. The CDR3 length is 12 residues. Trimming left V 2 bases short and J 1 base short, with 2 bases between. Per germline, CDR1 MDHEN and CDR2 SYDVKM. The CDR3, as DNA: TGTGCCAGCAGTTTACTCCAAGAGACCCAGTACTTC. Its protein is CASSLLQETQYF.

This sequence joins TRBV7-9 and TRBJ2-7, with TRBD2 matching over 7 bases. Losses at the gene ends were 4 bases for V and 5 bases for J; bases not matched to a gene: 11. This CDR3 contains 15 residues. Germline values: CDR1 SEHNR, CDR2 FQNEAQ (reference sequence). The DNA of the CDR3 is TGTGCCAGCAGCTCCCCAGCAGCGGGGCTCCACGAGCAGTACTTC. It yields the protein CASSSPAAGLHEQYF.

The rearrangement uses TRBV4-3 and TRBJ2-3; 10 bases fit TRBD2. The CDR3 loop spans 17 amino acids. CDR1 LGHNA and CDR2 YSLEER come from the germline V gene. Losses at the gene ends were 1 base for V and 1 base for J; bases not matched to a gene: 5. CDR3 sequence reads: CASSQAPGLAGTDTQYF. CDR3 sequence (DNA): TGCGCCAGCAGCCAAGCGCCCGGACTAGCGGGCACAGATACGCAGTATTTT.